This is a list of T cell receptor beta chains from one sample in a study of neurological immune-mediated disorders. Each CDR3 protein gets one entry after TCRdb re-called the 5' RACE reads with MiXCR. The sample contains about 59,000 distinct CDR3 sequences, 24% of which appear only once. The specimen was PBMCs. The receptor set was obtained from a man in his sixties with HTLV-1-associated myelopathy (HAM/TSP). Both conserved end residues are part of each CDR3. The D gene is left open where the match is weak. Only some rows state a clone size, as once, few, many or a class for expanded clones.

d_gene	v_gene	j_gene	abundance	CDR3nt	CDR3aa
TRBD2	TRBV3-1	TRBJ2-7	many	TGTGCCAGCAGCCCCACCGAAGGGACTAGCGGGAGGTCCGCCTACGAGCAGTACTTC	CASSPTEGTSGRSAYEQYF
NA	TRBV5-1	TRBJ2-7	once	TGCGCCAGCAGCTGGGATGGTAGCGGCTACGAGCAGTACTTC	CASSWDGSGYEQYF
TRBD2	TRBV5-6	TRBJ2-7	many	TGTGCCAGCAGCTTTTGGACTAGCTCGGGCGAGCAGTACTTC	CASSFWTSSGEQYF
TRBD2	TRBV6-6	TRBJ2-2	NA	TGTGCCAGCAGTTACTCCGGGACTAGCGAAGGGGAGCTGTTTTTT	CASSYSGTSEGELFF
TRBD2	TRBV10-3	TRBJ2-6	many	TGTGCCATCAGCCCGGGAGGGGTACAAGGGGCCAACGTCCTGACTTTC	CAISPGGVQGANVLTF
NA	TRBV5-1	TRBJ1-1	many	TGCGCCAGCAGCGCGGCTGGGGGGACCACTGAAGCTTTCTTT	CASSAAGGTTEAFF
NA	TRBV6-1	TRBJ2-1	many	TGTGCCAGCAGTGAAGTTGACGGGCCCAGTAACTCTAATGAGCAGTTCTTC	CASSEVDGPSNSNEQFF
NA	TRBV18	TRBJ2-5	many	TGTGCCAGCTCACCAGGATCCTTGGAGACCCAGTACTTC	CASSPGSLETQYF
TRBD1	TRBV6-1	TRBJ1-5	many	TGTGCCAGCAGTGAAGTTAGGGGGCTACTTACCAATCAGCCCCAGCATTTT	CASSEVRGLLTNQPQHF
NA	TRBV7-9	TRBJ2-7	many	TGTGCCAGCAGCCGTCTATCCTACGAGCAGTACTTC	CASSRLSYEQYF
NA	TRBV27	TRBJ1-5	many	TGTGCCAGCAGTACCTTACTGGACAGTCTGAAGCCCCAGCATTTT	CASSTLLDSLKPQHF
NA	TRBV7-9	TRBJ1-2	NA	TGTGCCAACAGAGGGAACTCGTTGGGCTACACCTTC	CANRGNSLGYTF
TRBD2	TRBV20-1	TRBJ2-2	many	TGCAGTGCTAGAGGTGGACCGGGACTAGCGGGAGGAGAGGAAAACACCGGGGAGCTGTTTTTT	CSARGGPGLAGGEENTGELFF
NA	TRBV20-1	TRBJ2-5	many	TGCAGCGCTAGAAGAAGCCAGGGTGGAGGAGAGACCCAGTACTTC	CSARRSQGGGETQYF
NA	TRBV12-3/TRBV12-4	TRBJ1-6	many	TGTGCCAGCAGTTTAGCAGTGGGATCACCCCTCCACTTT	CASSLAVGSPLHF
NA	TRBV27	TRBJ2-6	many	TGTGCCAGCAGTCTCACTGGGGCCAACGTCCTGACTTTC	CASSLTGANVLTF
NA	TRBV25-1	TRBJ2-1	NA	TGTGCCAGCAGTGAATCGATTGGGCGGCGGGTCAGGATCGATGAGCAGTTCTTC	CASSESIGRRVRIDEQFF
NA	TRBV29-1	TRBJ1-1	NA	TGCAGCGTTGGCGATGAAGCTTTCTTT	CSVGDEAFF
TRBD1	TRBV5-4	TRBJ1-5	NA	TGTGCCTACCGAGGGGGCTTGGATCAGCCCCAGCATTTT	CAYRGGLDQPQHF
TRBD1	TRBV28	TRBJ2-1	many	TGTGCCAGCACCCTGGGACAGTCCGCCCAGTACAGTGAGCAGTTCTTC	CASTLGQSAQYSEQFF
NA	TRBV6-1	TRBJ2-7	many	TGTGCCAGCAACAACCGTCTTTCCCTCGAGCAGTACTTC	CASNNRLSLEQYF
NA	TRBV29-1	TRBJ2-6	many	TGCAGCGTCCTTCTACAGGGCCCTGGGGCCAACGTCCTGACTTTC	CSVLLQGPGANVLTF
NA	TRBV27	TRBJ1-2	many	TGTGCCAGCAGTCCCTACCTCGGCCAAAACTATGGCTACACCTTC	CASSPYLGQNYGYTF
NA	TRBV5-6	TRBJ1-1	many	TGTGCCAGCACCCAGACGAACACTGAAGCTTTCTTT	CASTQTNTEAFF
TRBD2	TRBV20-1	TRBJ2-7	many	TGCAGCGCCAAAAGACTAGCGGGACTCACGGCTTCCTACGAGCAGTACTTC	CSAKRLAGLTASYEQYF
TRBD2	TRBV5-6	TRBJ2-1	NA	TGTGCCAGCAGCTCTCTAGCGGAGTACAATGAGCAGTTCTTC	CASSSLAEYNEQFF
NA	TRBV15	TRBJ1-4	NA	TGTGCCACCAGCGGTCTGACAGTCTATAATGAAAAACTGTTTTTT	CATSGLTVYNEKLFF
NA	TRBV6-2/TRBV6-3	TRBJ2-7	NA	TGTGCCAGCAGTTACCTAGGTTTCGAGCAGTACTTC	CASSYLGFEQYF
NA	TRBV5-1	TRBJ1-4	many	TGCGCCAGCAGCTACGGCCACGATCGGAAACTGTTTTTT	CASSYGHDRKLFF
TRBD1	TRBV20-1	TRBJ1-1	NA	TGCAGTGCTAAAAACCCGGGACAGGGTTGGGACACTGAAGCTTTCTTT	CSAKNPGQGWDTEAFF
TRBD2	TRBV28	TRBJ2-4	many	TGTGCCAGCAGTCCGTGGACTAGCGGGAGCGAGGCCAACATTCAGTACTTC	CASSPWTSGSEANIQYF
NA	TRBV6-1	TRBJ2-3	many	TGTGCCAGCAACTTCAGGGACACAGATACGCAGTATTTT	CASNFRDTDTQYF
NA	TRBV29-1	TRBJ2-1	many	TGCAGCGTTGAGTATGGCGGGAACCCCAATGAGCAGTTCTTC	CSVEYGGNPNEQFF
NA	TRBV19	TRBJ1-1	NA	TGTGCCAGTTTGAGCGCCTTCGTGACTGAAGCTTTCTTT	CASLSAFVTEAFF
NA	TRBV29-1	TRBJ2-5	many	TGCAGCGTTGGGGAGCGAGAGACCCAGTACTTC	CSVGERETQYF
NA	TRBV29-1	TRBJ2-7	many	TGCAGCGTTGTCCCCGAGCAGTACTTC	CSVVPEQYF
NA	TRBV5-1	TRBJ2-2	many	TGCGCCAGCAGCTGGAGGGCAGGGGACACCGGGGAGCTGTTTTTT	CASSWRAGDTGELFF
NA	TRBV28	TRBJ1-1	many	TGTGCCAGCAGTTCCGCCCAACCAGAAATCGGAGCTTTCTTT	CASSSAQPEIGAFF
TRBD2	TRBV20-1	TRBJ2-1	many	TGCAGTGCGAAAGCGGGAGGGGATTACAATGAGCAGTTCTTC	CSAKAGGDYNEQFF
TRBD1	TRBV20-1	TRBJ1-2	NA	TGCAGTGCGATCCAGGGGGCTGGTGGCTACACCTTC	CSAIQGAGGYTF
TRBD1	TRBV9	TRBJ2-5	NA	TGTGCCAGCAGCACGATAGGGGGCTGCCAAGAGACCCAGTACTTC	CASSTIGGCQETQYF
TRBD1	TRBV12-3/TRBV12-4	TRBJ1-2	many	TGTGCCAGCAGCCTACAGGGGGCCTCACTATATGGCTACACCTTC	CASSLQGASLYGYTF
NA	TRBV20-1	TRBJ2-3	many	TGCAGTGCTAGAAAGGGGACGAGGAGCACAGATACGCAGTATTTT	CSARKGTRSTDTQYF
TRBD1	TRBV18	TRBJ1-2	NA	TGTGCCAGCTCACGTGGACAGGGGGCGTCGGGCTACACCTTC	CASSRGQGASGYTF
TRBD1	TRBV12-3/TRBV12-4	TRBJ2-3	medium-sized	TGTGCCAGCAGTTTGGACAGGGGGGCAGATACGCAGTATTTT	CASSLDRGADTQYF
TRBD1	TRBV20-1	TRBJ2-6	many	TGCAGTGCTAGATCGACAGGGCAAGGGGCCAACGTCCTGACTTTC	CSARSTGQGANVLTF